This TCR beta chain was recorded in a study of blood T cell repertoires in COVID-19. For the study at large: COVID-19 samples, acute and convalescent, were from the United States, Italy and Spain. The cDNA or gDNA used as material had been derived from T cells, B-cell-depleted T cells, or PBMCs.

The assay was immunoSEQ multiplex PCR, and TCRdb's table has in-frame clones only and misses some. Of roughly 49,000 clones listed, about 86% are singletons. The CDR3 consists of 15 residues. Trimming removed 4 bases at V and 3 bases at J, with 12 bases between. Germline V gene sequence: CDR1 MGHDK, CDR2 SYGVNS. This TCR derives from a woman of 80 years or more with acute or convalescent COVID-19. Sequencing input: peripheral blood. The V gene is TRBV25-1, the J gene TRBJ2-2, with D tentatively TRBD2 (6 bases). The CDR3 region has the DNA TGTGCCAGCAGTGGCCCGGGACTGGACACCGGGGAGCTGTTTTTT. This codes for CASSGPGLDTGELFF.